The sequence of this T cell receptor beta chain was determined in a study of immune characteristics of hereditary and idiopathic chronic pancreatitis. Concerning the study at large: The study profiled local pancreatic immune cells and TCRbeta repertoires in hereditary and idiopathic chronic pancreatitis compared with control organ donor pancreases. TCRbeta sequencing covered a few control pancreases, seven or eight hereditary chronic pancreatitis pancreases and about 6 idiopathic chronic pancreatitis pancreases. Minimal in vitro experimental manipulation of pancreas-infiltrating T cells was the reason the gDNA-based approach was selected.

Pancreas tissue with chronic pancreatitis was obtained from patients having total pancreatectomy with islet autotransplantation (TPIAT). None of the chronic pancreatitis patients included in the study had a known history of diabetes. For TCRbeta sequencing, genomic DNA was extracted directly from bulk pancreas tissue, without T cell sorting. No particular cause of disease was identified in idiopathic chronic pancreatitis patients. Pancreas tissues were collected consecutively from patients and organ donors at two US centers. This clone was counted once. The clone's antigen remains unknown. Per-base quality was not reported, and no clone a single base away is much larger than it. On the study overall, not on this receptor specifically: Chronic pancreatitis caused by alcohol use was not included in the study. Among around 12 chronic pancreatitis patients, a positive correlation was found between numbers of productive TCR rearrangements and disease severity scores. Because patient tissue could only be obtained at the time of TPIAT, differences in disease duration may have influenced the immune findings. Both chronic pancreatitis groups showed significantly increased TCRbeta repertoire diversity and reduced clonality versus controls.

The library was generated by the immunoSEQ multiplex PCR assay. The TCRbeta CDR3 region and neighboring sequences were amplified from pancreatic genomic DNA and then sequenced. As for how the authors treated the data: Productive clonality and productive rearrangement counts were measured along with repertoire diversity, which was expressed as a mean normalized Shannon-Wiener index. Control and chronic pancreatitis repertoire metrics were compared by means of the nonparametric Mann-Whitney U test. Shared clonotypes were defined as CDR3beta sequences with identical amino acid composition and length across subjects. The clones in this table, taken by TCRdb from immuneACCESS, are in-frame only. Not every clone is retained; where verified, under half of the shortfall comes from an unresolved V gene, and the cause of the rest is unknown. The V and J calls and the clone size are those of that table, but D and trimming were determined from the DNA. The sample includes around 260 clones, with about 72% observed a single time. The ten largest account for roughly a third of the sample.

The source of this sequence is a human donor with chronic pancreatitis. What was sequenced was pancreas tissue with idiopathic chronic pancreatitis. Reading the label with the study, this specimen's cell subset or site is: chronic pancreatitis without an identified cause.

DNA sequence: TGTGCCAGCAGCTTAGCGGATAGCGGGGGAAGCACAGATACGCAGTATTTT. Translation gives CASSLADSGGSTDTQYF. The chain is assembled from TRBV7-9 and TRBJ2-3; TRBD2 agrees with 9 junctional bases. Including the terminal cysteine and phenylalanine, the CDR3 comprises 17 residues. Only the CDR3 DNA is retained, 51 bases long and in frame from the first base. From V the trimming removes 0 bases and from J it removes 0 bases, while the gene matches leave 4 bases of the junction unaccounted for. In the germline V gene (reference sequence), CDR1 corresponds to SEHNR and CDR2 to FQNEAQ.